The rows below give T cell receptor beta chains drawn from one sample of a study of blood T cells in healthy people across ages. TCRdb fed the 5' RACE reads into MiXCR, producing one record per CDR3 protein. The sample lists just over 1 million distinct CDR3 sequences; more than 35% were seen once. Material for sequencing was blood. The receptors were sampled from an older woman in good health. Both conserved end residues are part of each CDR3. A D gene is named only where the DNA matches it firmly. Clone size, where shown, is once, few, many, or a class for clones that have expanded.

j_gene | abundance | v_gene | len | d_gene | CDR3nt | CDR3aa
TRBJ2-7 | NA | TRBV7-2 | 13 | NA | TGTGCCAGCAGCCACCCCGGGGGCAACGAGCAGTACTTC | CASSHPGGNEQYF
TRBJ2-3 | NA | TRBV20-1 | 12 | NA | TGCAGCGAAACACGGGGCACAGATACGCAGTATTTT | CSETRGTDTQYF
TRBJ2-7 | NA | TRBV7-9 | 13 | NA | TGTGCCAGCAGCTTACAGGGAGTCAATGAGCAGTACTTC | CASSLQGVNEQYF
TRBJ2-7 | NA | TRBV29-1 | 14 | NA | TGCAGCGTTGGAGGGTTGGAGTCCTCCTACGAGCAGTACTTC | CSVGGLESSYEQYF
TRBJ1-2 | NA | TRBV5-5 | 16 | NA | TGTGCCAGCAGCTTCGAGGATGGCAGGGCTAACTATGGCTACACCTTC | CASSFEDGRANYGYTF
TRBJ2-1 | many | TRBV20-1 | 14 | NA | TGCAGTGCTAGGAGCCTTAGCTCCTACAATGAGCAGTTCTTC | CSARSLSSYNEQFF
TRBJ2-7 | few | TRBV11-2 | 13 | NA | TGTGCCAGCAGCTTAGCACAGGCTAACGAGCAGTACTTC | CASSLAQANEQYF
TRBJ2-1 | many | TRBV20-1 | 15 | TRBD2 | TGCAGTGCTAGAGCGTCTAGCGGTTTAAGGAATGAGCAGTTCTTC | CSARASSGLRNEQFF
TRBJ1-5 | few | TRBV4-1 | 14 | NA | TGCGCCAGCAGCCAAGATACTCAGTATCAGCCCCAGCATTTT | CASSQDTQYQPQHF
TRBJ2-5 | NA | TRBV6-4 | 20 | TRBD1 | TGTGCCAGCAGTGACTCCAGGACAGGGCATAGGCGGGCCAAACAAGAGACCCAGTACTTC | CASSDSRTGHRRAKQETQYF
TRBJ2-7 | NA | TRBV12-3/TRBV12-4 | 16 | TRBD1 | TGTGCCAGCAACCCCACCGGTCGACAGGGGACCTACGAGCAGTACTTC | CASNPTGRQGTYEQYF